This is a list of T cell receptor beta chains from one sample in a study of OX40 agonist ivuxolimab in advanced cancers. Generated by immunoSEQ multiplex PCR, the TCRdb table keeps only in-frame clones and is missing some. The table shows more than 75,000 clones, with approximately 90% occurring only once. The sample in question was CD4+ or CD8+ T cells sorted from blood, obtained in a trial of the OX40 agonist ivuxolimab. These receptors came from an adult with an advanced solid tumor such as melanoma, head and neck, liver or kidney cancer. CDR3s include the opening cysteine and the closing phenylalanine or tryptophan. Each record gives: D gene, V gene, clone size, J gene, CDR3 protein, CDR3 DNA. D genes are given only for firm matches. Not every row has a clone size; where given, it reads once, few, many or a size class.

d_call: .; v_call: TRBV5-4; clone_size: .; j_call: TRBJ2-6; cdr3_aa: CASSLLGWEFLHSGANVLTF; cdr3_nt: TGTGCCAGCAGCTTGTTAGGTTGGGAGTTCTTACACTCTGGGGCCAACGTCCTGACTTTC
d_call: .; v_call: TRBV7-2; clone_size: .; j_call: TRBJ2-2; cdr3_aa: CASSLQPNTGELFF; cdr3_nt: TGTGCCAGCAGCTTACAGCCCAACACCGGGGAGCTGTTTTTT
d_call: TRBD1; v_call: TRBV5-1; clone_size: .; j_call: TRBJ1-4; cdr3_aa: CASQGANEKLFF; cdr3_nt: TGCGCCAGCCAGGGGGCGAATGAAAAACTGTTTTTT
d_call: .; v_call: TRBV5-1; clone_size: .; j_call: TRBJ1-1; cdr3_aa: CASSLGGIHTEAFF; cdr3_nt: TGCGCCAGCAGCTTGGGAGGGATTCATACTGAAGCTTTCTTT
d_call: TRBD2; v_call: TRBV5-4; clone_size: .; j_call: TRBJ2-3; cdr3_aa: CASSPVASGRGGTDTQYF; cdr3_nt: TGTGCCAGCAGCCCGGTGGCTAGCGGGAGGGGGGGGACAGATACGCAGTATTTT
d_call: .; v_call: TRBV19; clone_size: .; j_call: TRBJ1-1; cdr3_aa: CASSILGMNTEAFF; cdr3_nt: TGTGCCAGTAGTATTCTAGGGATGAACACTGAAGCTTTCTTT
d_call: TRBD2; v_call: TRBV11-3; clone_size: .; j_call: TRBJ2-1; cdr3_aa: CASSIGTSGYNEQFF; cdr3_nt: TGTGCCAGCAGCATCGGGACTAGCGGGTACAATGAGCAGTTCTTC
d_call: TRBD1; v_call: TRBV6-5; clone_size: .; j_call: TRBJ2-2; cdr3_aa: CASSSSGTGGAGELFF; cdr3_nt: TGTGCCAGCAGTTCCTCCGGGACAGGGGGAGCCGGGGAGCTGTTTTTT
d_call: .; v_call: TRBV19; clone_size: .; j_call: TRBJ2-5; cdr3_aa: CASSRPARDNQETQYF; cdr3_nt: TGTGCCAGTAGTCGACCAGCCCGGGACAACCAAGAGACCCAGTACTTC
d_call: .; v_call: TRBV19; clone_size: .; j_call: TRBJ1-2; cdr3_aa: CASSIVGRSGGYTF; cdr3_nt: TGTGCCAGTAGTATAGTAGGCAGGTCGGGTGGCTACACCTTC
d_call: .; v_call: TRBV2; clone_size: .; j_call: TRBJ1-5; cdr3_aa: CASSAGGIGLSNQPQHF; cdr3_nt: TGTGCCAGCAGTGCGGGGGGAATCGGCCTGAGCAATCAGCCCCAGCATTTT
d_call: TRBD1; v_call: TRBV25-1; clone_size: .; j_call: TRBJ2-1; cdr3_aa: CASSEEGAVGNEQFF; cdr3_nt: TGTGCCAGCAGTGAAGAGGGGGCAGTGGGGAATGAGCAGTTCTTC
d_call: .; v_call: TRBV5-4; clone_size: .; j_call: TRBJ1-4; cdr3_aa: CASRNQGTEKLFF; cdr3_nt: TGTGCCAGCAGGAATCAGGGGACGGAAAAACTGTTTTTT
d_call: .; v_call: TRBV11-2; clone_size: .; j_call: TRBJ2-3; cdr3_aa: CASSLGAKNTDTQYF; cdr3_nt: TGTGCCAGCAGCCTAGGAGCGAAGAACACAGATACGCAGTATTTT
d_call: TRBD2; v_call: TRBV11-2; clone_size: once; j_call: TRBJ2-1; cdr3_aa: CASSFLAALWSYNEQFF; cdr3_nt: TGTGCCAGCAGCTTCCTAGCGGCTCTATGGTCATACAATGAGCAGTTCTTC
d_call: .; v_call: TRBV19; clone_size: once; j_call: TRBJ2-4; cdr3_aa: CASSTGTLVLAKNIQYF; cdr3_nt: TGTGCCAGTAGCACCGGGACTTTGGTTCTAGCCAAAAACATTCAGTACTTC
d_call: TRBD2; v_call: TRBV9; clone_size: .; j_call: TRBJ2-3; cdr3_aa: CASSVDASGRLDTQYF; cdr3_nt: TGTGCCAGCAGCGTAGATGCTAGCGGGAGATTGGATACGCAGTATTTT